This T cell receptor (beta chain) was identified during a study of radiation and T cells in renal cell carcinoma. Study-level results: Pretreatment tumor biopsies were lacking, so baseline clonotypes are unknown.

Assay used: immunoSEQ multiplex PCR; TCRdb lists only in-frame clones, some missing. The repertoire holds roughly 92,000 clones, with 84% as singletons. This CDR3 contains 16 residues. CDR1 and CDR2 (germline): SGHRS, YFSETQ. V shed 0 bases and J 7 bases; nucleotides not matched to a gene: 6. Comments on this clone: As yet, its antigen is unknown.

Time point here: blood 4 weeks post-SBRT, at nephrectomy. As for treatment: 15 Gy SBRT to primary tumor, nephrectomy 4 weeks later. Nephrectomy followed 15 Gy stereotactic body radiation by 4 weeks. The TCR was taken from a man aged 55 to 69 with renal cell carcinoma. The rearrangement uses TRBV5-1 and TRBJ2-1, with TRBD1 matching over 11 bases. The sequencing used blood, collected from a patient whose treatment included radiotherapy and nephrectomy. The CDR3 region has the DNA TGCGCCAGCAGCTTGGCCGGGACAGGGGGAGTAAATGAGCAGTTCTTC. Its translation: CASSLAGTGGVNEQFF.